The clone carrying this T cell receptor beta chain was recorded many times. What it binds is not known. TCR beta VDJ and CDR3 profiling used genomic DNA as template. One entry per CDR3 protein results from TCRdb running MiXCR on the reads. The sample yields about 150,000 distinct CDR3 sequences, around two fifths seen once. The record originates from a study of CD8+CD57+ T cells in acquired aplastic anemia. Study summary: Mean DNA quantity obtained from sorted CD4+ and CD8+ cells was 3.2 ug. Healthy donors had, on average, about 10.8 million reads for their CD4+ cells. Study-wide points: Twenty-nine CD8+ CDR3 sequences were shared between patients and controls. No significant patient-versus-control difference appeared in CD8+ Simpson's diversity.

Germline V gene lookup returns CDR1 LNHDA and CDR2 SQIVND (reference sequence). The CDR3 consists of 14 residues. Trimming removed 3 bases at V and 3 bases at J, with 6 bases between. Sequencing was carried out using sorted CD4+, CD8+, or CD8+CD57+ T cells (not recorded which) from PBMCs. The chain links TRBV19 to TRBJ2-6; D unresolved. The TCR sequence derives from a human donor in good health, serving as a control. The CDR3 nucleotides are TGTGCCAGTAGTATCGGCTATGGGGCCAACGTCCTGACTTTC. This codes for CASSIGYGANVLTF.